A single sample is the source of the 23 T cell receptor beta chains below, sequenced in a study of CD8+CD57+ T cells in acquired aplastic anemia. Both TCR beta VDJ combination and CDR3 sequence profiling were carried out. Genomic DNA was the template for this profiling. TCRdb processed the reads anew with MiXCR; each CDR3 protein has one entry. The data show approximately 200,000 distinct CDR3 sequences, about half seen once. The sequenced patients had an expansion of CD8+CD57+ cells seen by flow cytometry. Sequencing was carried out using sorted CD4+, CD8+, or CD8+CD57+ T cells (not recorded which) from PBMCs. The receptors derive from a human donor with aplastic anemia.

The chain joins TRBV20-1 to TRBJ1-2; the D gene is possibly TRBD1 (5 bases). This CDR3 contains 10 residues. CDR1 is DFQATT, CDR2 SNEGSKA, per germline (reference sequence). V lost 6 bases and J lost 6, with 8 bases in between. CDR3 amino acids: CSAWGDGYTF. Written as DNA, the CDR3 is TGCAGTGCCTGGGGCGATGGCTACACCTTC.

The chain has TRBV7-2 and TRBJ1-6; 10 bases fit TRBD1. Losses at the gene ends were 7 bases for V and 6 bases for J; bases not matched to a gene: 12. CDR3 length equals 17 residues. Germline assignment: CDR1 SGHTA and CDR2 FQGNSA. The CDR3 nucleotides are TGTGCCAGCAATTTGAAAGGACAGGGGGTTAGTAATTCACCCCTCCACTTT. The encoded protein is CASNLKGQGVSNSPLHF.

The gene calls are TRBV5-1 and TRBJ2-3, with 10 bases that match TRBD2. CDR3 length: 14 amino acids. The germline V gene encodes CDR1 SGHRS and CDR2 YFSETQ. With V trimmed by 6 bases and J by 6 bases, 7 bases remained unmatched. The CDR3 region is CASKLAGARDTQYF. The CDR3 DNA reads TGCGCCAGCAAGCTAGCGGGGGCCAGGGATACGCAGTATTTT. Filled out from reference TRBV5-1 and TRBJ2-3, the complete variable domain reads KAGVTQTPRYLIKTRGQQVTLSCSPISGHRSVSWYQQTPGQGLQFLFEYFSETQRNKGNFPGRFSGRQFSNSRSEMNVSTLELGDSALYLCASKLAGARDTQYFGPGTRLTVL.

Comment on this clonotype: One end of the junction is discordant with germline, which a read error may explain. The chain is built from TRBV20-1 and TRBJ1-5; D perhaps matches TRBD1 (6 bases). Germline assignment: CDR1 DFQATT and CDR2 SNEGSKA (reference sequence). The CDR3 runs to 14 residues. Written as DNA, the CDR3 is TGCGGTGCTATAGGACAGTATAGCAATCAGCCCCAGCATTTT. It translates to CGAIGQYSNQPQHF.

Note on this clonotype: One base away lies a much larger clone, so this may be a sequencing read error. The rearrangement uses TRBV2 and TRBJ1-6; D ambiguous. The germline CDR1 and CDR2 sequences are SNHLY and FYNNEI. V was shortened by 5 bases and J by 5 bases, with 13 bases between the two germline ends. The CDR3 consists of 15 residues. CDR3 in DNA: TGTGCCAGCAGTCCGGGAATTTCTGATAATTCACCCCTCCACTTT. The encoded protein is CASSPGISDNSPLHF.

This clonotype was counted ten times or more. The chain is built from TRBV5-6 and TRBJ1-3, with D possibly TRBD1 on 5 matching bases. V was cut by 2 bases and J by 7 bases, with 16 bases left in between. CDR3 size: 15 residues. Germline V gene sequence: CDR1 SGHDT, CDR2 YYEEEE. The CDR3: CASSLRGPGVNTIYF. The CDR3, as DNA: TGTGCCAGCAGCTTAAGGGGCCCTGGGGTGAACACCATATATTTT. Full variable domain (missing parts from reference TRBV5-6 and TRBJ1-3): DAGVTQSPTHLIKTRGQQVTLRCSPKSGHDTVSWYQQALGQGPQFIFQYYEEEERQRGNFPDRFSGHQFPNYSSELNVNALLLGDSALYLCASSLRGPGVNTIYFGEGSWLTVV.

The rearrangement uses TRBV4-1 and TRBJ2-1, with 8 bases fitting TRBD2. The germline gives CDR1 MGHRA, CDR2 YSYEKL. This CDR3 is 16 amino acids long. V was pared by 0 bases and J by 9 bases, with 10 bases of the junction left unmatched. The CDR3 reads CASSQDPLAGLGEQFF. The CDR3 DNA reads TGCGCCAGCAGCCAAGATCCCCTAGCGGGTCTAGGTGAGCAGTTCTTC.

This clonotype was recorded at least ten times. V and J are TRBV2 and TRBJ2-2; D remains ambiguous. Deletions cut 6 bases from V and 3 bases from J, with 14 bases between. Germline V CDR1 and CDR2: SNHLY, FYNNEI. The CDR3 has 15 residues. CDR3 DNA: TGTGCCAGCAGGGACCACCGTAGGGACACCGGGGAGCTGTTTTTT. It yields the protein CASRDHRRDTGELFF.

DNA of the CDR3: TGTGCCAGCAGTTACCGGACAGGGGGCGGCTCTGGAAACACCATATATTTT. Its protein is CASSYRTGGGSGNTIYF. The chain combines TRBV6-5 with TRBJ1-3; 11 bases match TRBD1. Unmatched junction bases numbered 3, after V lost 2 bases and J lost 0 bases. This CDR3 has 17 residues. The germline gives CDR1 MNHEY, CDR2 SVGAGI.

This clonotype has at least ten counts. The chain is built from TRBV5-1 and TRBJ2-1, with TRBD2 as a possible D gene (7 bases). CDR3 length equals 16 residues. Germline assignment: CDR1 SGHRS and CDR2 YFSETQ. Trimming left V 4 bases short and J 2 bases short, with 16 bases between. The CDR3 DNA sequence: TGCGCCAGCAGCCCGGATGAGGGGGGGCCCTACAATGAGCAGTTCTTC. The encoded protein is CASSPDEGGPYNEQFF.

The CDR3 region has the DNA TGTGCCAGCAACTCAGGATGGGGGACCCAGTACTTC. Its protein is CASNSGWGTQYF. This chain uses TRBV7-9 with TRBJ2-5; D gene ambiguous. Trimming removed 7 bases at V and 7 bases at J, with 13 bases between. Germline-derived CDR1 and CDR2 are SEHNR and FQNEAQ (reference sequence). The CDR3 has 12 amino acids.

This clonotype turned up a few times. The chain joins TRBV6-1 to TRBJ1-6; D remains ambiguous. CDR3 size: 13 residues. Germline values: CDR1 MNHNS, CDR2 SASEGT. The V end was cut by 5 bases, the J end by 7 bases, with 9 bases between. CDR3 residues: CASSKALNSPLHF. The DNA of the CDR3 is TGTGCCAGCAGTAAGGCGTTAAATTCACCCCTCCACTTT.

V and J are TRBV15 and TRBJ1-1; D not resolved. The V gene lost 2 bases and the J gene lost 7 bases, with 8 bases spanning the gap. This CDR3 contains 12 residues. CDR1 and CDR2 from the germline V gene are LNHNV and YYDKDF (reference sequence). The CDR3 loop reads CATSRPRLEAFF. Written as DNA, the CDR3 is TGTGCCACCAGCAGACCAAGGCTTGAAGCTTTCTTT.

V is TRBV10-3 and J is TRBJ2-1; 9 nucleotides align to TRBD1. There are 22 residues in the CDR3. Trimming cost V 2 bases and J 6 bases; bases outside gene matches: 26. Per germline, CDR1 ENHRY and CDR2 SYGVKD. The CDR3 reads CAISEPGTGLATPVAGGNEQFF. DNA of the CDR3: TGTGCCATCAGTGAGCCAGGGACAGGGCTGGCTACACCTGTGGCTGGGGGCAATGAGCAGTTCTTC.

The sample holds many counts of this clonotype. The chain uses TRBV5-1 and TRBJ2-1, with D unclear. Between the trimmed V and J ends, which lost 2 bases and 0 bases, there was a span of 6 bases. Germline V CDR1 and CDR2: SGHRS, YFSETQ. This CDR3 spans 14 amino acids. CDR3 residues: CASSFVSSYNEQFF. In DNA form, the CDR3 reads TGCGCCAGCAGCTTTGTTAGCTCCTACAATGAGCAGTTCTTC.

The V call is TRBV5-4, the J call TRBJ1-5; unclear D gene. CDR1 and CDR2 from the germline V gene are SGHNT and YYREEE (reference sequence). Trimming stripped 4 bases from V and 6 bases from J, with 8 bases between. CDR3 length: 12 residues. The CDR3 spells CASSGRRQPQHF. The CDR3 region has the DNA TGTGCCAGCAGCGGAAGACGTCAGCCCCAGCATTTT.

For this clonotype: A read error may be the cause here, since a much bigger clone is one base away. The rearrangement uses TRBV19 and TRBJ1-4; 7 nucleotides align to TRBD1. Germline V lookup: CDR1 LNHDA, CDR2 SQIVND (reference sequence). The CDR3 runs to 17 residues. With 2 bases clipped from V and 3 bases from J, the junction kept 9 bases outside the gene matches. The CDR3 nucleotides are TGTGCCAGTAGTATACAAGCAGGGGGAGCAGCTAATGAAAAACTGTTTTTT. Translated, it gives CASSIQAGGAANEKLFF. Complete variable domain (other parts from reference TRBV19 and TRBJ1-4): DGGITQSPKYLFRKEGQNVTLSCEQNLNHDAMYWYRQDPGQGLRLIYYSQIVNDFQKGDIAEGYSVSREKKESFPLTVTSAQKNPTAFYLCASSIQAGGAANEKLFFGSGTQLSVL.

In this sample, this clonotype turned up many times. J is TRBJ2-5 and V is TRBV5-1; 9 positions agree with TRBD1. V gave up 3 bases and J gave up 0 bases; unmatched junction bases: 6. Germline assignment: CDR1 SGHRS and CDR2 YFSETQ. The CDR3 contains 16 residues. This chain's CDR3 is CASSSGTGRHQETQYF. CDR3 sequence (DNA): TGCGCCAGCAGCTCCGGGACAGGGCGCCACCAAGAGACCCAGTACTTC.

Concerning this clonotype itself: The junction shows a germline mismatch at one end, possibly a read error. The chain couples TRBV19 to TRBJ1-1; 7 nucleotides match TRBD1. This CDR3 region has 14 residues. The V gene's germline CDR1 is LNHDA and CDR2 SQIVND (reference sequence). CDR3 sequence: CASSSSGGNTEALF. The CDR3 region has the DNA TGTGCCAGTAGTTCCTCAGGGGGGAACACTGAAGCTCTCTTT.

The chain links TRBV14 to TRBJ2-7; D gene unclear. The germline V gene encodes CDR1 SGHDN and CDR2 FVKESK. CDR3 length: 16 amino acids. Trimming left V 0 bases short and J 1 base short, with 13 bases between. The CDR3 nucleotides are TGTGCCAGCAGCCAAGATATGTCCTTTTTATCCTACGAGCAGTACTTC. Protein: CASSQDMSFLSYEQYF.

This clonotype came up many times. The V gene is TRBV19, the J gene TRBJ1-5; 7 bases map to TRBD1. The germline CDR1 and CDR2 sequences are LNHDA and SQIVND (reference sequence). Unmatched junction bases numbered 2, after V lost 3 bases and J lost 3 bases. This CDR3 spans 14 amino acids. CDR3 sequence reads: CASSIGQDNQPQHF. The CDR3 bases are TGTGCCAGTAGTATCGGACAGGACAATCAGCCCCAGCATTTT.

This clonotype was detected many times. The chain employs TRBV5-1 and TRBJ2-3; D not certain. V gave up 0 bases and J gave up 5 bases, with 10 bases separating them. CDR3 size: 14 residues. Germline CDR1 is SGHRS and CDR2 is YFSETQ. In DNA, the CDR3 is TGCGCCAGCAGCTTGGAGTTAGACGGAGATACGCAGTATTTT. Residues: CASSLELDGDTQYF. The full variable domain, with the rest looked up from reference TRBV5-1 and TRBJ2-3, is KAGVTQTPRYLIKTRGQQVTLSCSPISGHRSVSWYQQTPGQGLQFLFEYFSETQRNKGNFPGRFSGRQFSNSRSEMNVSTLELGDSALYLCASSLELDGDTQYFGPGTRLTVL.

This clonotype came up many times. The genes are TRBV20-1 and TRBJ2-1; 7 nucleotides agree with TRBD1. Germline CDR1 reads DFQATT; CDR2 reads SNEGSKA (reference sequence). There are 14 residues in the CDR3. The ends lost 1 base at V and 5 bases at J; junction bases unmatched: 5. The CDR3 is CSARGDSRHNEQFF. The CDR3 DNA reads as TGCAGTGCTAGAGGGGACAGCAGGCACAATGAGCAGTTCTTC.